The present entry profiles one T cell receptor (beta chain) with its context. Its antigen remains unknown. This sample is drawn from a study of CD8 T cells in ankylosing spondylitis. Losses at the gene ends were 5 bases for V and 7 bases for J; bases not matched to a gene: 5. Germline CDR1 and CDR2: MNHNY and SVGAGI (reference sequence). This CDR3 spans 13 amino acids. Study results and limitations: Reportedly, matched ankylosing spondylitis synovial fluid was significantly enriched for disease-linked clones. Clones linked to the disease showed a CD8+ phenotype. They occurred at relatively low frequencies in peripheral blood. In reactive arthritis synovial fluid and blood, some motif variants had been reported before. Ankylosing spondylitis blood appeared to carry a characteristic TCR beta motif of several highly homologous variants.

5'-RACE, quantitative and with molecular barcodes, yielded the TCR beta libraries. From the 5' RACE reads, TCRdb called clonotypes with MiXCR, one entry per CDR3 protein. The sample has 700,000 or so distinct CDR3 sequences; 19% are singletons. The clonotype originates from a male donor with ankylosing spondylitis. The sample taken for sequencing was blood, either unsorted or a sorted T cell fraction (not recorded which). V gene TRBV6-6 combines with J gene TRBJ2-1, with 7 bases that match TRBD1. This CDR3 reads CASSTQGQNEQFF. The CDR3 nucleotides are TGTGCCAGCAGTACCCAGGGACAGAATGAGCAGTTCTTC.